These 2 T cell receptor beta chains were all obtained from the same sample, sequenced in a study of blood T cell dynamics during melanoma immunotherapy. Sample time point: pre-treatment baseline. Method: immunoSEQ multiplex PCR; TCRdb's copy keeps in-frame clones and lacks some. The table has 4,000 to 5,000 clones, approximately 97% seen once. Sequenced here: effector memory CD8+ T cells from blood, sampled from a patient treated with checkpoint blockade. The receptors shown here come from a human donor with melanoma.

The chain uses TRBV9 and TRBJ2-7; D perhaps matches TRBD2 (7 bases). Trimming left V 5 bases short and J 7 bases short, with 16 bases between. The CDR3 covers 13 residues. The germline V gene encodes CDR1 SGDLS and CDR2 YYNGEE. The CDR3 here is CASSPQGGGEQYF. Here the CDR3 DNA reads TGTGCCAGCAGTCCACAGGGCGGGGGTGAGCAGTACTTC.

This clone was recorded only once. The chain carries TRBV28 and TRBJ1-5; D possibly corresponds to TRBD1 (6 bases). Germline CDR1 reads MDHEN; CDR2 reads SYDVKM. This CDR3 spans 13 amino acids. The germline V and J ends were trimmed by 7 bases and 5 bases, with 12 bases remaining between them. CDR3 nucleotides: TGTGCCAGCACCTGGGGGGGCGATCAGCCCCAGCATTTT. The encoded protein is CASTWGGDQPQHF.